One sample yielded the 32 T cell receptor beta chains listed below, sequenced in a study of T cells in Graves' hyperthyroidism and ophthalmopathy. Amplification yielded TCR beta CDR3 regions, with RNA transcripts as the source. The HTBI set primed first-round TCR CDR3 RT-PCR. TCRdb used MiXCR to reprocess the multiplex PCR reads, holding one entry per CDR3 protein. Of around 690,000 distinct CDR3 sequences listed, about 18% are singletons. The sample consisted of blood. The receptors shown here come from a man aged 45-65 years with Graves' hyperthyroidism.

This clonotype was counted only a few times. The chain recombines TRBV7-8 with TRBJ1-6; D call uncertain. The germline gives CDR1 SGHVS, CDR2 FQNEAQ. The V end was cut by 1 base, the J end by 2 bases, with 9 bases between. The CDR3 spans 16 residues. The CDR3 protein is CASSLERQAYNSPLHF. The DNA of the CDR3 is TGTGCCAGCAGCTTAGAGCGGCAGGCCTATAATTCACCCCTCCACTTT.

The rearrangement joins TRBV7-9 to TRBJ1-3; no clear D. Per germline, CDR1 SEHNR and CDR2 FQNEAQ (reference sequence). This CDR3 region has 14 residues. The V end was cut by 3 bases, the J end by 2 bases, with 8 bases between. The DNA of the CDR3 is TGTGCCAGCAGCTTGGGATTAACTGGAAACACCATATATTTT. Residues: CASSLGLTGNTIYF.

This clonotype was seen a few times. Sequence at one end of the junction differs from germline and may be a read error. The genes are TRBV10-3 and TRBJ1-5, with D hard to call. This CDR3 comprises 13 residues. Germline V gene lookup returns CDR1 ENHRY and CDR2 SYGVKD. CDR3 DNA sequence: TGTGCCGTCAGTGAGTCATTGGGCCAGCCCCAGCATTTT. This encodes CAVSESLGQPQHF.

This clonotype was seen only a few times. V gene TRBV18 combines with J gene TRBJ1-1; D is possibly TRBD1 (6 bases). CDR1 and CDR2 (germline): KGHSH, LQKENI. This CDR3 comprises 15 residues. Trimming stripped 3 bases from V and 4 bases from J, with 15 bases between. Here the CDR3 reads CASSPVPPGATEAFF. Written as DNA, the CDR3 is TGTGCCAGCTCACCGGTACCTCCGGGGGCCACTGAAGCTTTCTTT.

The gene calls are TRBV24-1 and TRBJ2-1, with 10 bases aligning to TRBD1. Trimming at V came to 4 bases and at J to 8 bases, leaving 7 bases not matched to a gene. The CDR3 sequence is 15 residues long. The germline V gene has CDR1 KGHDR and CDR2 SFDVKD. This CDR3 is CATSERDRGWDEQFF. In nucleotides, the CDR3 is TGTGCCACCAGTGAGAGGGACAGGGGTTGGGATGAGCAGTTCTTC.

In its sample, this clonotype was seen a few times. This chain connects TRBV19 to TRBJ2-3; possibly TRBD1 or TRBD2 for D (5 bases each). CDR3 size: 16 residues. The V end lost 3 bases, the J end lost 2 bases, and 15 bases lay between the germline ends. CDR1 is LNHDA and CDR2 is SQIVND in the germline V gene (reference sequence). CDR3 sequence reads: CASSIFGRGNTDTQYF. CDR3 bases: TGTGCCAGTAGTATCTTCGGTCGGGGCAACACAGATACGCAGTATTTT.

This clonotype was counted many times. The chain carries TRBV6-2 or TRBV6-3 and TRBJ1-2; D is uncertain. The CDR3 totals 14 residues. Trimming removed 2 bases from V and 1 base from J, with 8 bases in between. From germline, CDR1 is MNHEY and CDR2 SVGEGT. The CDR3 protein is CASSYVSLNYGYTF. For the CDR3, the DNA is TGTGCCAGCAGTTACGTCAGCCTTAACTATGGCTACACCTTC.

This clonotype was found many times. This rearrangement joins TRBV19 to TRBJ1-5, with TRBD1 identical over 7 bases. The germline CDR1 and CDR2 sequences are LNHDA and SQIVND (reference sequence). The CDR3 is 15 amino acids. V trimming: 6 bases; J trimming: 0 bases; junction bases outside the gene matches: 5. This CDR3 is CASRVTGNSNQPQHF. The CDR3 bases are TGTGCCAGTAGGGTGACAGGGAATAGCAATCAGCCCCAGCATTTT.

The J gene is TRBJ2-1, the V gene TRBV6-1; D uncertain. The CDR3 totals 11 residues. Germline assignment: CDR1 MNHNS and CDR2 SASEGT. Trimming took off 8 bases at V and 8 bases at J, with 10 bases between the two ends. The CDR3 nucleotides read TGTGCCAGCCGGCAGATCGATGAGCAGTTCTTC. Translating it yields CASRQIDEQFF.

Ten or more counts support this clonotype. The chain couples TRBV27 to TRBJ1-2, with 9 bases that match TRBD1. The CDR3 length is 15 residues. Trimming took 5 bases from V and 7 from J; bases not matched to a gene: 11. Germline V gene sequence: CDR1 MNHEY, CDR2 SMNVEV (reference sequence). The CDR3 here is CASSLTGTGSSGYTF. The CDR3 DNA sequence: TGTGCCAGCAGTCTTACCGGGACAGGGTCGAGTGGCTACACCTTC.

This chain uses TRBV20-1 with TRBJ1-2; tentative D call: TRBD1 (5 bases). Trimming left V 7 bases short and J 0 bases short, with 18 bases between. The germline V gene encodes CDR1 DFQATT and CDR2 SNEGSKA (reference sequence). The CDR3 sequence is 15 residues long. The CDR3 DNA reads TGCAGTGGCATCAGCTATGGGGACGCTAACTATGGCTACACCTTC. Translated: CSGISYGDANYGYTF.

In its sample, this clonotype was seen a few times. The chain combines TRBV10-3 with TRBJ1-5, with D unclear. The CDR3 extends over 15 amino acids. Germline V gives CDR1 ENHRY, CDR2 SYGVKD. Trimming took 0 bases from V and 3 from J, leaving 9 bases between them. In nucleotides, the CDR3 is TGTGCCATCAGTGAGTCGGATGGTCCCAATCAGCCCCAGCATTTT. Translated, it gives CAISESDGPNQPQHF.

This clonotype was seen a few times. The chain has TRBV3-1 and TRBJ1-1, with no clear D. The CDR3 has 15 residues. V lost 3 bases and J 3 bases, leaving 14 bases between the germline ends. Germline-derived CDR1 and CDR2 are LGHDT and YNNKEL (reference sequence). In nucleotides, the CDR3 is TGTGCCAGCAGCCAGTACATTGCTGGGTACACTGAAGCTTTCTTT. This gives the protein CASSQYIAGYTEAFF.

This clonotype was found a few times. The chain carries TRBV28 and TRBJ2-1, with a possible D match to TRBD1 (6 bases). Trimming took off 5 bases at V and 5 bases at J, with 16 bases between the two ends. CDR3 size: 15 residues. Germline values: CDR1 MDHEN, CDR2 SYDVKM. The chain's CDR3 is CASSAFGDTHNEQFF. The CDR3 DNA follows: TGTGCCAGCAGTGCCTTTGGGGACACACACAATGAGCAGTTCTTC.

The rearrangement links TRBV30 to TRBJ1-1; D unresolved. The germline V gene encodes CDR1 GTSNPN and CDR2 SVGIG (reference sequence). The CDR3 extends over 12 amino acids. With 2 bases removed from V and 1 base from J, the gap between germline ends came to 5 bases. For the CDR3, the DNA is TGTGCCTGGAGTTTCCCGAACACTGAAGCTTTCTTT. Translating gives CAWSFPNTEAFF.

Only a few counts were recorded for this clonotype. The genes are TRBV11-2 and TRBJ1-2, with 7 bases matching TRBD1. The V gene's germline CDR1 is SGHAT and CDR2 FQNNGV. This CDR3 has 16 residues. The V gene end was trimmed by 5 bases and the J gene end by 3 bases; junction bases not matched to a gene: 12. In DNA form, the CDR3 reads TGTGCCAGCAGCCCCTTGGCTAGGGGGCTTGACTATGGCTACACCTTC. Translating it yields CASSPLARGLDYGYTF.

This clonotype has only a few counts. The rearrangement joins TRBV3-1 to TRBJ2-7, with D unclear. V was cut by 1 base and J by 2 bases, with 9 bases left in between. The CDR3 is 14 residues long. Germline V gives CDR1 LGHDT, CDR2 YNNKEL (reference sequence). CDR3 region: CASSQVLPAYEQYF. The CDR3 DNA reads TGTGCCAGCAGCCAAGTACTACCAGCCTACGAGCAGTACTTC.

The chain employs TRBV4-2 and TRBJ1-2, with unresolved D. The V gene's germline CDR1 is LGHNA and CDR2 YNFKEQ. The CDR3 consists of 14 residues. V shed 1 base and J shed 6 bases, with 12 bases lying between them. The CDR3 nucleotides read TGTGCCAGCAGCCAAGTGTTTGGAGAGCATGGCTACACCTTC. Its protein is CASSQVFGEHGYTF.

This clonotype has only a few counts. The rearrangement uses TRBV28 and TRBJ2-2; D ambiguous. The CDR3 extends over 14 amino acids. V was trimmed by 2 bases and J by 7 bases, leaving 11 bases between them. The germline V gene encodes CDR1 MDHEN and CDR2 SYDVKM. CDR3 coding DNA: TGTGCCAGCAGTTTAGCTAGGATCAGCGGGGAGCTGTTTTTT. Protein sequence: CASSLARISGELFF.

This clonotype was recorded many times. The rearrangement links TRBV28 to TRBJ2-7, with no clear D. This CDR3 has 14 amino acids. CDR1 MDHEN and CDR2 SYDVKM come from the germline V gene. V was trimmed by 6 bases and J by 0 bases, leaving 12 bases between them. The CDR3 DNA reads as TGTGCCAGCAGCTTAGCTGAGATCTCCTACGAGCAGTACTTC. This translates into CASSLAEISYEQYF.

CDR3 sequence: CASSQDRDRGNQPQHF. The CDR3 nucleotides are TGCGCCAGCAGCCAAGATCGAGATAGAGGAAATCAGCCCCAGCATTTT. V usage is TRBV4-1 and J usage is TRBJ1-5, with unresolved D. Trimming took off 0 bases at V and 4 bases at J, with 13 bases between the two ends. Germline V gene sequence: CDR1 MGHRA, CDR2 YSYEKL. CDR3 length equals 16 residues.

The CDR3 loop is CASSYSEVWFYEQFF. The CDR3 nucleotides read TGTGCCAGCAGTTACAGTGAAGTATGGTTTTATGAGCAGTTCTTC. The chain couples TRBV6-5 to TRBJ2-1; D remains unclear. V was shortened by 2 bases and J by 8 bases, with 16 bases between the two germline ends. Germline loops: CDR1 MNHEY, CDR2 SVGAGI. This CDR3 region has 15 residues.

This clonotype was observed at least ten times. The chain joins TRBV28 to TRBJ1-1, with D perhaps TRBD1 (6 bases). This CDR3 has 15 amino acids. CDR1 and CDR2 from the germline V gene are MDHEN and SYDVKM. Trimming cost V 3 bases and J 0 bases, with 11 bases left between them. The CDR3 DNA is TGTGCCAGCAGTTTGGGGGGGGCTATGAACACTGAAGCTTTCTTT. It translates to CASSLGGAMNTEAFF.

This clonotype was detected a few times. CDR3 loop: CASTEQGANTEAFF. The CDR3 DNA is TGCGCCAGCACGGAGCAGGGGGCGAACACTGAAGCTTTCTTT. V usage is TRBV5-1 and J usage is TRBJ1-1; 8 bases match TRBD1. Losses at the gene ends were 6 bases for V and 1 base for J; bases not matched to a gene: 5. Per the germline V gene, CDR1 is SGHRS and CDR2 is YFSETQ. This CDR3 spans 14 amino acids.

There are many counts of this clonotype. The chain links TRBV7-9 to TRBJ1-1, with D possibly TRBD1 on 5 matching bases. CDR1 SEHNR and CDR2 FQNEAQ come from the germline V gene (reference sequence). Trimming took 5 bases from V and 6 from J, leaving 10 bases between them. The CDR3 covers 12 residues. CDR3 protein: CASSRDRPEAFF. CDR3 coding DNA: TGTGCCAGCAGCCGAGACAGACCTGAAGCTTTCTTT.

The V call is TRBV2, the J call TRBJ2-7, with TRBD2 matching over 14 bases. CDR3 length: 16 amino acids. V was clipped by 4 bases and J by 4 bases; unmatched bases: 6. Per the germline V gene, CDR1 is SNHLY and CDR2 is FYNNEI. The CDR3 region is CASSVTSGRALYEQYF. CDR3 DNA sequence: TGTGCCAGCAGTGTGACTAGCGGGAGGGCCCTATACGAGCAGTACTTC.

The V and J genes are TRBV6-2 or TRBV6-3 and TRBJ2-1; D remains ambiguous. There are 13 residues in the CDR3. Per the germline V gene, CDR1 is MNHEY and CDR2 is SVGEGT. V lost 7 bases and J lost 4, with 11 bases in between. CDR3 region: CASIAPSYNEQFF. The DNA for the CDR3 is TGTGCCAGCATCGCTCCCAGTTACAATGAGCAGTTCTTC.

This clonotype was found many times. The chain employs TRBV2 and TRBJ2-4; possibly TRBD1 or TRBD2 for D (5 bases each). Germline V gene sequence: CDR1 SNHLY, CDR2 FYNNEI. This CDR3 is 15 amino acids long. Trimming cost V 7 bases and J 0 bases, with 13 bases left between them. The chain's CDR3 is CASITSGGAKNIQYF. For the CDR3, the DNA is TGTGCCAGCATTACGAGTGGGGGAGCCAAAAACATTCAGTACTTC.

This clonotype turned up a few times. This sequence may be a read error, since a much larger clone differs from it by one base. This chain connects TRBV11-2 to TRBJ2-7, with D perhaps matching TRBD1 (6 bases). CDR3 length: 16 residues. The V end was cut by 0 bases, the J end by 5 bases, with 17 bases between. Germline V gene sequence: CDR1 SGHAT, CDR2 FQNNGV. The chain's CDR3 is CASSLEGQLGSHEQYF. The CDR3 bases are TGTGCCAGCAGCTTAGAAGGACAGTTAGGTTCCCACGAGCAGTACTTC.

V gene TRBV10-3 combines with J gene TRBJ1-4, with no clear D. Germline assignment: CDR1 ENHRY and CDR2 SYGVKD. The V end lost 5 bases, the J end lost 8 bases, and 6 bases lay between the germline ends. This CDR3 contains 11 residues. Written as DNA, the CDR3 is TGTGCCATCAGTAATGGCGAAAAACTGTTTTTT. Amino acids: CAISNGEKLFF.

The chain is built from TRBV6-1 and TRBJ1-5; no definite D call. V was pared by 7 bases and J by 0 bases, with 10 bases between. This CDR3 spans 14 amino acids. Germline CDR1 reads MNHNS; CDR2 reads SASEGT. The CDR3 nucleotides read TGTGCCAGCATAACGACCTATAGCAATCAGCCCCAGCATTTT. This sequence encodes CASITTYSNQPQHF.

This clonotype was observed at least ten times. V usage is TRBV6-1 and J usage is TRBJ1-1, with no clear D. Trimming pared 2 bases from V and 4 bases from J, leaving 11 bases between. CDR3 length: 14 amino acids. The germline CDR1 and CDR2 sequences are MNHNS and SASEGT. This chain's CDR3 is CASSETGLITEAFF. The CDR3 coding sequence is TGTGCCAGCAGTGAAACTGGGTTAATCACTGAAGCTTTCTTT.